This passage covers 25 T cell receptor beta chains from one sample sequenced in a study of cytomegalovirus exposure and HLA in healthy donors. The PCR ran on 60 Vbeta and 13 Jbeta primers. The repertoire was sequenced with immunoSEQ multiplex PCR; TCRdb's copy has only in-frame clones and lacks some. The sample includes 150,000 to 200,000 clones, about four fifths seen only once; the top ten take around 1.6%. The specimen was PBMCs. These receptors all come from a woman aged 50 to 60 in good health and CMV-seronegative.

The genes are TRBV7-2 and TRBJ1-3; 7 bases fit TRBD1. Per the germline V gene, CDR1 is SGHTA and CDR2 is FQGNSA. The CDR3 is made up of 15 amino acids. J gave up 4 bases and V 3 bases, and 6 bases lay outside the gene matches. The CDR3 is CASSLEQGRGNTIYF. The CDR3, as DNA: TGTGCCAGCAGCTTGGAACAGGGGAGAGGAAACACCATATATTTT.

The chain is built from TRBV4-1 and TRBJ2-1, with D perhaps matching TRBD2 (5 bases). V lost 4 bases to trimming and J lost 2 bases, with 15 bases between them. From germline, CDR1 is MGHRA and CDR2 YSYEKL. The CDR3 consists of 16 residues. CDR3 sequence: CASSLSHPGTYNEQFF. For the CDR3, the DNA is TGCGCCAGCAGCCTCTCTCATCCCGGGACCTACAATGAGCAGTTCTTC.

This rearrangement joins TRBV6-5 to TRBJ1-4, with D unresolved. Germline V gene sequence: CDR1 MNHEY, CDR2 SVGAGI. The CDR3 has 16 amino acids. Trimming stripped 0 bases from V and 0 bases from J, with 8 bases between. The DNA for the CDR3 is TGTGCCAGCAGTTACTCGTTTCAGGCAACTAATGAAAAACTGTTTTTT. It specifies CASSYSFQATNEKLFF.

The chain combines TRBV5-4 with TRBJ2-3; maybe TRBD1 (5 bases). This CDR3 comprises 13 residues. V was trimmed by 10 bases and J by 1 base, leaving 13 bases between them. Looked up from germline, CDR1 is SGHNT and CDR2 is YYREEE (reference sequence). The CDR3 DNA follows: TGTGCCTCGAGGCAGGGCCGCACAGATACGCAGTATTTT. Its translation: CASRQGRTDTQYF.

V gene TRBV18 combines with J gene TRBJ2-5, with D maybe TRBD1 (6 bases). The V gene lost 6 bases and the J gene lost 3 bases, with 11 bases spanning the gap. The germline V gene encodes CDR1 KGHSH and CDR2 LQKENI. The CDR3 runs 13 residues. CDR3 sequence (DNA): TGTGCCAGCTCGAGGACAGCCAAAGAGACCCAGTACTTC. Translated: CASSRTAKETQYF.

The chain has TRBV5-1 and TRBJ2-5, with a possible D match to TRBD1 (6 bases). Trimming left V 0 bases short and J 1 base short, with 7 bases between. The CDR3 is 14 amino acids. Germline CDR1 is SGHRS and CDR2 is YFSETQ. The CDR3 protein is CASSLATGQETQYF. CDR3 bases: TGCGCCAGCAGCTTGGCGACAGGCCAAGAGACCCAGTACTTC.

This CDR3 is CASSQDNGEGQGARPQYF. DNA of the CDR3: TGCGCCAGCAGCCAAGATAATGGTGAAGGACAGGGGGCGAGACCGCAGTACTTC. The chain uses TRBV4-1 and TRBJ2-7; TRBD1 matches at 11 bases. Germline CDR1 and CDR2: MGHRA and YSYEKL. The CDR3 runs 18 residues. V dropped 0 bases and J dropped 9; count of bases not matched to a gene: 16.

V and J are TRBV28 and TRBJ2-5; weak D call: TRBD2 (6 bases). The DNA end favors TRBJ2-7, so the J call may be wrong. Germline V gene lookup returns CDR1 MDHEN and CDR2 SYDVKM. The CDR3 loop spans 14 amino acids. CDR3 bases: TGTGCCAGCAGTTTCGCGGGACGGGCCGGCGAGCAGTACTTC. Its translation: CASSFAGRAGEQYF.

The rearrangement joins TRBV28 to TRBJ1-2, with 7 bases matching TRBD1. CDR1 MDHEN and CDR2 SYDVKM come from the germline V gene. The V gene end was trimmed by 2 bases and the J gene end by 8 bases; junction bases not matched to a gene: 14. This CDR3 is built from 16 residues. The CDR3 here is CASSLGTAVFPGGYTF. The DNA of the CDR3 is TGTGCCAGCAGTTTAGGGACAGCCGTTTTCCCGGGGGGCTACACCTTC.

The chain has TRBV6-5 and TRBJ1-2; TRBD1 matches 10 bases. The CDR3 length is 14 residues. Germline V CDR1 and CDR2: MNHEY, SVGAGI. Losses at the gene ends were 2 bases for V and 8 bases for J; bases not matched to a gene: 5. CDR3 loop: CASSYETGGPGYTF. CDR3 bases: TGTGCCAGCAGTTACGAGACAGGGGGCCCCGGCTACACCTTC.

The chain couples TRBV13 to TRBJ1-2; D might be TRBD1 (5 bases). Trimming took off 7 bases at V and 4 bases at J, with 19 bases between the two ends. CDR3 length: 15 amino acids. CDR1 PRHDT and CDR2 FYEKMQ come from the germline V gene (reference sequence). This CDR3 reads CASTPKTQGGYGYTF. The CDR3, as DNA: TGTGCCAGCACCCCGAAGACTCAGGGCGGCTATGGCTACACCTTC.

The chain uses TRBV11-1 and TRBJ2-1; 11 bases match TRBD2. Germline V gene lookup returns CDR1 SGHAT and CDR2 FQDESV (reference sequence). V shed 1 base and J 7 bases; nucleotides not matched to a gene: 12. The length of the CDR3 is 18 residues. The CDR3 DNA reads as TGTGCCAGCAGCTTAGTATCTAGCGGGGGGCCTCTACCGAATGAGCAGTTCTTC. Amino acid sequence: CASSLVSSGGPLPNEQFF.

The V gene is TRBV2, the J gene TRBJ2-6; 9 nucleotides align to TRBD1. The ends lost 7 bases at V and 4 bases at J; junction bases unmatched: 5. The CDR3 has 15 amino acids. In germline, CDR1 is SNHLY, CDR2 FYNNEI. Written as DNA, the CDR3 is TGTGCCAGCAACCCACAGGGGGCCGGGGCCAACGTCCTGACTTTC. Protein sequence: CASNPQGAGANVLTF.

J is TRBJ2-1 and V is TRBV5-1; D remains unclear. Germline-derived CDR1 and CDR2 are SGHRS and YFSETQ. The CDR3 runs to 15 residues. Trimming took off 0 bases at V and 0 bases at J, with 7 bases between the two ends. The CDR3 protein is CASSLELSSYNEQFF. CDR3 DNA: TGCGCCAGCAGCTTGGAGTTGAGCTCCTACAATGAGCAGTTCTTC.

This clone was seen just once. The chain's CDR3 is CASSLGKSGTGELFF. CDR3 nucleotides: TGCGCCAGCAGCTTGGGCAAATCAGGCACCGGGGAGCTGTTTTTT. The chain has TRBV5-1 and TRBJ2-2; D gene uncertain. Germline V gene sequence: CDR1 SGHRS, CDR2 YFSETQ. The CDR3 consists of 15 residues. The V end was cut by 0 bases, the J end by 4 bases, with 10 bases between.

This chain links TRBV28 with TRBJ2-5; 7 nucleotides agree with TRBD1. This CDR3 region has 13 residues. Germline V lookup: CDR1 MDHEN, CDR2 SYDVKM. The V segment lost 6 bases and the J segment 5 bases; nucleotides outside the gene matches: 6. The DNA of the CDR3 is TGTGCCAGCAGCTCGACAGGGAAGGAGACCCAGTACTTC. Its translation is CASSSTGKETQYF.

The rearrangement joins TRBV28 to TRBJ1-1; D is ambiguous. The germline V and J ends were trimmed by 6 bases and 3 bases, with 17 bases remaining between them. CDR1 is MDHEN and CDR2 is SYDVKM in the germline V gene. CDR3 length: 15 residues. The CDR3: CASSPLGSRDTEAFF. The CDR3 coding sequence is TGTGCCAGCAGCCCGTTGGGGTCGAGGGACACTGAAGCTTTCTTT.

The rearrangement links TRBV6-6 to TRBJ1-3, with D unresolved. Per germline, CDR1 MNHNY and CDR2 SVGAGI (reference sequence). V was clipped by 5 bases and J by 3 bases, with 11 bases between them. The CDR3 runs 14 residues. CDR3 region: CASSTEGGGNTIYF. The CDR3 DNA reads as TGTGCCAGCAGTACAGAGGGCGGTGGAAACACCATATATTTT.

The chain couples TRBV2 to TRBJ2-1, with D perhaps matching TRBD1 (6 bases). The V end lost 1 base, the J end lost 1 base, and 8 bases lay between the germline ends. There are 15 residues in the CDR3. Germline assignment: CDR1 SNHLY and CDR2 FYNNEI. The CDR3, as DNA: TGTGCCAGCAGTGAAGAGGGGGAATCCTACAATGAGCAGTTCTTC. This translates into CASSEEGESYNEQFF. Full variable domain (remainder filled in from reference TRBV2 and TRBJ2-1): EPEVTQTPSHQVTQMGQEVILRCVPISNHLYFYWYRQILGQKVEFLVSFYNNEISEKSEIFDDQFSVERPDGSNFTLKIRSTKLEDSAMYFCASSEEGESYNEQFFGPGTRLTVL.

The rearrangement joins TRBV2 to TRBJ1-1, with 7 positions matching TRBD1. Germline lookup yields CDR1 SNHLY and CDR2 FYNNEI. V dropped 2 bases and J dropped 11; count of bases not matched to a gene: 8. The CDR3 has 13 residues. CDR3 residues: CASSEKGGSTAFF. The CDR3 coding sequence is TGTGCCAGCAGTGAAAAAGGGGGCTCAACGGCTTTCTTT.

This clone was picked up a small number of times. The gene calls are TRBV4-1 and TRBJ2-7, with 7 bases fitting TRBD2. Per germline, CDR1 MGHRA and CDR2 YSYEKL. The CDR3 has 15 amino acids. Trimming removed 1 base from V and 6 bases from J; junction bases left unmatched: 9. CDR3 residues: CASSQAPVGGGEQYF. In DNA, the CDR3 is TGCGCCAGCAGCCAAGCCCCGGTGGGGGGGGGCGAGCAGTACTTC.

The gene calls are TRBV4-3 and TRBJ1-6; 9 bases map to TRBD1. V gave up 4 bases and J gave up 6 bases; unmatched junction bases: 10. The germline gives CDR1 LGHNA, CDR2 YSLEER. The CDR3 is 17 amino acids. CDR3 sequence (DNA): TGCGCCAGCAGCCCCCCCTCACCGGGACAGGGTAATTCACCCCTCCACTTT. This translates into CASSPPSPGQGNSPLHF.

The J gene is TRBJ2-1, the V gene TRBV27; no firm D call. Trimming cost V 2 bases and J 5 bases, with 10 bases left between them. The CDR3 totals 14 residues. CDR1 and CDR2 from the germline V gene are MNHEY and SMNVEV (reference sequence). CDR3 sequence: CASSLSPVDNEQFF. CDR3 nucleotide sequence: TGTGCCAGCAGTTTAAGCCCCGTGGACAATGAGCAGTTCTTC.

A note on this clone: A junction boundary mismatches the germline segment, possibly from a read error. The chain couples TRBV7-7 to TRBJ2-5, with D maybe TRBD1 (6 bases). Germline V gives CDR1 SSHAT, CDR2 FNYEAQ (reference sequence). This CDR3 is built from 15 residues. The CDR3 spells CASSPLNGGAETQYF. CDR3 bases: TGTGCTAGCAGCCCGCTCAATGGGGGCGCCGAGACCCAGTACTTC.

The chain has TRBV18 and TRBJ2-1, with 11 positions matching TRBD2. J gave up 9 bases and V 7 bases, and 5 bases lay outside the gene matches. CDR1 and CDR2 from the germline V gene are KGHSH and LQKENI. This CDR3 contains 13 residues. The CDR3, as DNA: TGTGCCAGCTTTAGCGGGGGGGCCGGTGAGCAGTTCTTC. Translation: CASFSGGAGEQFF.